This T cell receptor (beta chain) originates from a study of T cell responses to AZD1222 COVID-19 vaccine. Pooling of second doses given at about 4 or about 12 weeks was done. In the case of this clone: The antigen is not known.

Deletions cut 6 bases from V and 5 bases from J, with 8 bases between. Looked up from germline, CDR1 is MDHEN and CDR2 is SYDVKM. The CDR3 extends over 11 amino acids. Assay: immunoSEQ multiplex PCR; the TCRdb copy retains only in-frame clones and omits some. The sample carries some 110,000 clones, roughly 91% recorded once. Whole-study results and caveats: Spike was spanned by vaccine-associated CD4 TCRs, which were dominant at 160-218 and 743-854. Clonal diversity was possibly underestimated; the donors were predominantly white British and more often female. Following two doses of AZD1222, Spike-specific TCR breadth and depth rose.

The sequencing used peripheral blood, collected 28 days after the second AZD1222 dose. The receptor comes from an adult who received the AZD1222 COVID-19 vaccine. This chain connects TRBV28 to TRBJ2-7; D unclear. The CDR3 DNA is TGTGCCAGCAGCCTGGCCCACGAGCAGTACTTC. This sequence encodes CASSLAHEQYF.